This TCR beta chain stems from a study of T cell repertoires in cytomegalovirus infection. Study overall: CMV infection and matching HLA type were both indicated by public TCR beta signatures. Study results and limitations: Clonotypes of TCR beta that were HLA-C-restricted and CMV-specific dominated the ex vivo response.

TCRdb processed the reads anew with MiXCR; each CDR3 protein has one entry. In the table there are roughly 640,000 distinct CDR3 sequences, approximately 24% of which are singletons. This clonotype has ten or more counts. Its target is unknown. J lost 3 bases, V lost 8 bases, and 7 bases had no gene match. CDR1 and CDR2 (germline): SEHNR, FQNEAQ (reference sequence). CDR3 length: 14 amino acids. The clonotype comes from a human donor in good health (CMV status not recorded). Some clones in this sample may be carry-over from other donors' samples. J is TRBJ1-1 and V is TRBV7-9; TRBD1 agrees at 9 bases. Sequencing used CD8+ T cells from PBMCs. CDR3 nucleotides: TGTGCCAGCTCGGGACAGGGACGGGACACTGAAGCTTTCTTT. It specifies CASSGQGRDTEAFF.